The subject of this entry is one T cell receptor beta chain. There is no known antigen for this receptor. No qualities accompany the bases; no much larger clone lies one base away. TCRbeta CDR3 regions were amplified from genomic DNA using the immunoSEQ Assay, a bias-controlled multiplex PCR. The study's own analysis went as follows. Nucleated cell counts per sample were estimated from amplification of reference gene primers within the assay. Sequence reads were collapsed and filtered to measure the absolute abundance of every unique TCRbeta CDR3 rearrangement. For each sample, productive Simpson clonality was calculated by taking the square root of Simpson's diversity index across productive rearrangements. Entries here come from immuneACCESS through TCRdb and include only in-frame sequences with V and J called. Some clones fail to appear in such tables; in the studies checked, an unresolved V gene covers under half of the shortfall, and the cause of the remainder is unknown. The V and J calls and the clone size are those of that table, but D and trimming were determined from the DNA. For this sample the table gives 70,000 to 95,000 clones, of which 75% to 90% were detected only once. Of the sample, around an eighth falls within the top ten clones.

The data were taken from a study of blood T cell repertoires in COVID-19 (dated by TCRdb to the early 2020s). The study in broad terms: Samples covering the acute and convalescent phases of COVID-19 were provided by collaborators in the United States, Italy and Spain. The material from the prospective study consisted of cDNA or gDNA derived from T cells, B-cell-depleted T cells, or PBMCs. Sample metadata almost always included a de-identified subject ID, COVID-19 status, age in years and sex. The samples were drawn from the first 160 participants of the ongoing ImmuneRACE study and from over a thousand subjects provided by 6 global collaborators. The repertoires were made available in a free public database intended to serve as a resource for research on the immune response to SARS-CoV-2. Subjects who had been exposed to COVID-19, were actively infected with it, or had recovered from it provided the deeply sampled blood TCRbeta repertoires that made up the dataset. Where available, HLA class I and class II types were obtained from metadata supplied by the sample provider rather than from assay-based typing.

Collaborating institutions collected whole blood in K2EDTA tubes following their own protocols. For TCRbeta analysis, collaborators shipped samples in one of three forms: frozen whole blood, isolated PBMCs, or DNA extracted from either of those sample types. The paper as a whole reports these results and caveats: The amount of clinical and demographic metadata varied by source and participant and was provided uncurated.

V sheds 6 bases and J sheds 5 bases, leaving 16 bases between their ends. For CDR1 and CDR2, the germline V gene lists SGHTA and FQGNSA. Counted from cysteine to phenylalanine, this CDR3 has 14 amino acids. Just the 42-base CDR3 DNA is kept, in frame starting at base 1. This receptor was obtained from a human donor in a cohort sampled during active COVID-19. In this chain, TRBV7-2 is recombined with TRBJ2-5, and possibly TRBD1, on 6 matching bases. Sequencing input: peripheral blood. The CDR3 loop reads CASSRKRGWETQYF. The nucleotide sequence reads as follows: TGTGCCAGCAGTCGAAAAAGGGGGTGGGAGACCCAGTACTTC.